The sequence of this TCR beta chain was determined in a study of blood T cells in healthy people across ages. Study-level findings and limits: Naive T cell percentage and TCR beta diversity correlated strongly. It was held that diversity estimates obtained from one million T cells represented underestimates.

PCR was performed a second time for about 7 to 11 cycles using a sample-barcoded 5' primer and a J-beta primer mix. TCRdb redid the calling of the 5' RACE reads with MiXCR, one entry per CDR3 protein. Altogether about 1,800,000 distinct CDR3 sequences are present, approximately 30% being singletons, with the ten largest covering over 7%. Germline lookup yields CDR1 SGHTA and CDR2 FQGNSA. The CDR3 runs 14 residues. This clonotype has only a few counts. The antigen is unknown. Donors gave 9 to 10 milliliters of peripheral blood apiece. The chain recombines TRBV7-2 with TRBJ2-7; D is possibly TRBD1 or TRBD2 (6 bases each). The J call is doubtful: the DNA matches TRBJ2-5 better. This sequence originates from a woman in her twenties or thirties in good health. The specimen sequenced was blood. The CDR3 region has the DNA TGTGCCAGCAGCTTACGGGGGCCCCATACGACCCAGTACTTC. As protein: CASSLRGPHTTQYF.